The 32 T cell receptor beta chains listed next were all sequenced from one sample in a study of T-cell memory formation after mild COVID-19. TCRdb re-analysed the 5' RACE reads in MiXCR, keeping a single row per CDR3 protein. The sample consists of hundreds of thousands of distinct CDR3 sequences, around 27% of them appearing once. Sequencing was done on a sample of PBMCs or a T cell subset sorted from them (not recorded which). Receptor source: an adult woman who had mild COVID-19 (a few samples of this study predate the infection). Cell type and time point are not known.

This clonotype was seen a few times. The chain combines TRBV7-6 with TRBJ2-5; TRBD2 might be the D (5 bases). The germline CDR1 and CDR2 sequences are SGHVS and FNYEAQ. The CDR3 length is 14 residues. V lost 5 bases and J 4 bases, leaving 14 bases between the germline ends. CDR3 DNA sequence: TGTGCCAGCAGCCCGCGGAGGAGCAGAGAGACCCAGTACTTC. It is translated as CASSPRRSRETQYF.

The chain recombines TRBV20-1 with TRBJ2-1, with 11 bases fitting TRBD2. Unmatched junction bases numbered 9, after V lost 8 bases and J lost 9 bases. Germline CDR1 reads DFQATT; CDR2 reads SNEGSKA (reference sequence). CDR3 length: 13 residues. In nucleotides, the CDR3 is TGCAGTTTAGCGGGAGGGCCGGCCGGTGAGCAGTTCTTC. Protein: CSLAGGPAGEQFF.

V gene TRBV20-1 combines with J gene TRBJ2-7, with D hard to call. Germline lookup yields CDR1 DFQATT and CDR2 SNEGSKA (reference sequence). The V end lost 0 bases, the J end lost 4 bases, and 7 bases lay between the germline ends. The CDR3 is 12 residues long. CDR3 sequence reads: CSARDQGYEQYF. CDR3 coding DNA: TGCAGTGCTAGAGATCAAGGATACGAGCAGTACTTC.

This clonotype was seen repeatedly, ten times or more. V usage is TRBV5-1 and J usage is TRBJ2-3; D ambiguous. Trimming took off 0 bases at V and 4 bases at J, with 6 bases between the two ends. The CDR3 sequence is 13 residues long. Germline V gives CDR1 SGHRS, CDR2 YFSETQ. CDR3 sequence: CASSLAGADTQYF. CDR3 bases: TGCGCCAGCAGCTTGGCTGGGGCAGATACGCAGTATTTT.

This clonotype was seen only a few times. The chain uses TRBV15 and TRBJ2-7; D call uncertain. Germline V gene sequence: CDR1 LNHNV, CDR2 YYDKDF (reference sequence). CDR3 length: 13 amino acids. V lost 2 bases to trimming and J lost 5 bases, with 10 bases between them. The chain's CDR3 is CATSRNGVNEQYF. In DNA form, the CDR3 reads TGTGCCACCAGCAGAAATGGGGTAAACGAGCAGTACTTC.

The CDR3 sequence is CASSQARSRRPTAFF. The DNA of the CDR3 is TGTGCCAGCAGTCAAGCCCGGTCCCGGCGACCAACAGCTTTCTTT. The chain combines TRBV5-5 with TRBJ1-1; D not certain. The V end lost 5 bases, the J end lost 10 bases, and 24 bases lay between the germline ends. The CDR3 extends over 15 amino acids. Germline lookup yields CDR1 SGHKS and CDR2 YYEKEE (reference sequence).

This clonotype has just a few counts. The J gene is TRBJ2-5, the V gene TRBV3-1, with TRBD2 identical over 8 bases. From germline, CDR1 is LGHDT and CDR2 YNNKEL (reference sequence). The CDR3 has 18 residues. After removal of 2 bases from V and 4 bases from J, the junction contained 15 bases not matched to a gene. The CDR3 here is CASSQPSFSGREGETQYF. CDR3 in DNA: TGTGCCAGCAGCCAACCGTCGTTCAGCGGGAGAGAGGGAGAGACCCAGTACTTC.

The rearrangement uses TRBV7-9 and TRBJ2-3; a weak D match, TRBD2 (6 bases). Germline V gene sequence: CDR1 SEHNR, CDR2 FQNEAQ (reference sequence). This CDR3 contains 12 residues. V was trimmed by 8 bases and J by 6 bases, leaving 12 bases between them. The CDR3 protein is CASDTSSDTQYF. The DNA for the CDR3 is TGTGCCAGCGATACTAGCAGTGATACGCAGTATTTT.

The chain couples TRBV24-1 to TRBJ2-2, with 8 bases that match TRBD2. V lost 2 bases, J lost 4 bases, and 8 bases stayed unmatched. This CDR3 is built from 17 residues. The germline V gene has CDR1 KGHDR and CDR2 SFDVKD. The CDR3 coding sequence is TGTGCCACCAGTGATTGGGACCTCCGGGGGGGCACCGGGGAGCTGTTTTTT. This encodes CATSDWDLRGGTGELFF.

The rearrangement joins TRBV7-8 to TRBJ2-7; D not certain. The CDR3 loop spans 15 amino acids. The germline V gene has CDR1 SGHVS and CDR2 FQNEAQ. V was pared by 1 base and J by 4 bases, with 14 bases between. The CDR3 loop reads CASSLDENRLYEQYF. CDR3 bases: TGTGCCAGCAGCTTAGATGAGAACCGCCTGTACGAGCAGTACTTC.

This clonotype turned up a few times. V is TRBV24-1 and J is TRBJ2-3, with D unresolved. This CDR3 has 13 residues. Trimming stripped 2 bases from V and 6 bases from J, with 8 bases between. The germline V gene has CDR1 KGHDR and CDR2 SFDVKD. The CDR3 region is CATSDSRPDTQYF. Here the CDR3 DNA reads TGTGCCACCAGTGATTCCCGGCCGGATACGCAGTATTTT.

The chain couples TRBV7-9 to TRBJ2-6; 9 bases align to TRBD1. Germline CDR1 SEHNR, CDR2 FQNEAQ (reference sequence). V lost 2 bases to trimming and J lost 0 bases; unmatched junction nucleotides: 11. The CDR3 consists of 20 residues. The CDR3 sequence: CASSLFIGTGLTSGANVLTF. The CDR3, as DNA: TGTGCCAGCAGCTTATTTATTGGGACAGGGTTAACCTCTGGGGCCAACGTCCTGACTTTC.

The chain carries TRBV9 and TRBJ2-2; TRBD2 aligns across 7 bases. Germline lookup yields CDR1 SGDLS and CDR2 YYNGEE. V dropped 2 bases and J dropped 6; count of bases not matched to a gene: 10. The CDR3 extends over 16 amino acids. CDR3 in DNA: TGTGCCAGCAGCGTCCCTCCGTCGGGGAGGGCCGGGGAGCTGTTTTTT. This gives the protein CASSVPPSGRAGELFF.

Only a few counts were recorded for this clonotype. V is TRBV4-2 and J is TRBJ2-5; 8 nucleotides match TRBD2. CDR3 length: 16 amino acids. J was trimmed by 2 bases and V by 1 base; bases with no gene match: 6. From germline, CDR1 is LGHNA and CDR2 YNFKEQ. Here the CDR3 reads CASSQGLAGTQETQYF. Here the CDR3 DNA reads TGTGCCAGCAGCCAAGGTCTAGCGGGCACTCAAGAGACCCAGTACTTC.

The chain carries TRBV20-1 and TRBJ2-7; D remains unclear. This CDR3 comprises 14 residues. Germline lookup yields CDR1 DFQATT and CDR2 SNEGSKA (reference sequence). V lost 3 bases and J lost 0, with 12 bases in between. CDR3 sequence: CSARGRRSSYEQYF. The CDR3 DNA reads as TGCAGTGCTAGGGGCAGGCGGAGCTCCTACGAGCAGTACTTC.

The gene calls are TRBV5-5 and TRBJ2-7; 9 bases match TRBD2. Germline assignment: CDR1 SGHKS and CDR2 YYEKEE (reference sequence). The V and J ends lost 6 bases and 6 bases, in that order; junction bases with no gene match: 10. The CDR3 covers 14 residues. DNA of the CDR3: TGTGCCAGCACCGGAGCGGGAGGTCAAGGCGAGCAGTACTTC. This sequence encodes CASTGAGGQGEQYF.

The chain couples TRBV5-1 to TRBJ2-3; 12 nucleotides agree with TRBD2. Germline CDR1 reads SGHRS; CDR2 reads YFSETQ. The CDR3 contains 16 residues. V lost 4 bases to trimming and J lost 3 bases; unmatched junction nucleotides: 6. DNA of the CDR3: TGCGCCAGCAGCGCTAGGACTAGCGGGGCAACAGATACGCAGTATTTT. It specifies CASSARTSGATDTQYF.

Only a few counts were recorded for this clonotype. V and J are TRBV20-1 and TRBJ2-1; 11 bases are shared with TRBD2. Germline lookup yields CDR1 DFQATT and CDR2 SNEGSKA (reference sequence). V dropped 6 bases and J dropped 3; count of bases not matched to a gene: 16. The CDR3 covers 18 residues. The CDR3 DNA sequence: TGCAGTGCCCTGGGGACTAGCGGACACCTTCAGAACTACAATGAGCAGTTCTTC. Residues: CSALGTSGHLQNYNEQFF.

The chain combines TRBV7-3 with TRBJ1-6; D is unresolved. V lost 5 bases and J 8 bases, leaving 10 bases between the germline ends. Per the germline V gene, CDR1 is SGHTA and CDR2 is FQGTGA. The CDR3 is 13 amino acids. Here the CDR3 reads CASSRTEDSPLHF. The DNA for the CDR3 is TGTGCCAGCAGCCGCACGGAGGATTCACCCCTCCACTTT.

Only a few counts were recorded for this clonotype. The chain has TRBV7-2 and TRBJ2-7, with 9 nucleotides matching TRBD1. V lost 5 bases and J lost 2; bases outside the gene matches: 4. Germline CDR1 reads SGHTA; CDR2 reads FQGNSA. The CDR3 has 14 residues. The CDR3 bases are TGTGCCAGCAGCCGAAACAGGGGGCCCTACGAGCAGTACTTC. This gives the protein CASSRNRGPYEQYF. Drawing the rest from reference TRBV7-2 and TRBJ2-7, the complete variable domain is GAGVSQSPSNKVTEKGKDVELRCDPISGHTALYWYRQSLGQGLEFLIYFQGNSAPDKSGLPSDRFSAERTGGSVSTLTIQRTQQEDSAVYLCASSRNRGPYEQYFGPGTRLTVT.

The chain carries TRBV20-1 and TRBJ2-3; 11 bases map to TRBD2. CDR3 length equals 15 residues. Germline values: CDR1 DFQATT, CDR2 SNEGSKA (reference sequence). Trimming removed 3 bases from V and 2 bases from J; junction bases left unmatched: 4. The CDR3 DNA is TGCAGTGCTAGTAGGACTAGCGGGTTCACAGATACGCAGTATTTT. Protein: CSASRTSGFTDTQYF.

This sequence joins TRBV5-1 and TRBJ1-2, with 8 bases aligning to TRBD1. Germline V gives CDR1 SGHRS, CDR2 YFSETQ. After removal of 4 bases from V and 2 bases from J, the junction contained 4 bases not matched to a gene. The CDR3 is 14 amino acids. CDR3 sequence (DNA): TGCGCCAGCAGCCCGGGACAGGCGAACTATGGCTACACCTTC. This encodes CASSPGQANYGYTF.

There are a few counts of this clonotype. The junction departs from the called germline gene at one end, perhaps through a read error. The V gene is TRBV5-4, the J gene TRBJ2-3, with D perhaps matching TRBD1 (6 bases). The CDR3 length is 11 residues. From germline, CDR1 is SGHNT and CDR2 YYREEE (reference sequence). For the CDR3, the DNA is TGTGCCAGCAGCCTCGGACAGCGAAAGAATTTT. Its translation is CASSLGQRKNF.

The V gene is TRBV5-1, the J gene TRBJ2-2, with TRBD1 as a possible D gene (5 bases). Germline loops: CDR1 SGHRS, CDR2 YFSETQ. The germline V and J ends were trimmed by 0 bases and 11 bases, with 5 bases remaining between them. CDR3 size: 11 residues. The CDR3 DNA sequence: TGCGCCAGCAGCTTGGGGACAGAGCTGTTTTTT. Translating it yields CASSLGTELFF.

The chain combines TRBV12-3 or TRBV12-4 with TRBJ2-3; tentative D call: TRBD2 (7 bases). Trimming shortened V by 4 bases and J by 5 bases, and 22 bases separated the two germline ends. This CDR3 region has 17 residues. CDR3 nucleotides: TGTGCCAGCAGTTCATCGGGGGGAACTGGAGGGGGAGATACGCAGTATTTT. Protein: CASSSSGGTGGGDTQYF.

The chain is built from TRBV24-1 and TRBJ2-2; 7 nucleotides match TRBD1. Germline values: CDR1 KGHDR, CDR2 SFDVKD. This CDR3 has 14 amino acids. V was pared by 5 bases and J by 5 bases, with 4 bases of the junction left unmatched. For the CDR3, the DNA is TGTGCCACCAGTGGACAGGGCGGAACCGGGGAGCTGTTTTTT. Encoded protein: CATSGQGGTGELFF.

This clonotype was seen more than once but under ten times. The chain employs TRBV29-1 and TRBJ2-5, with 8 bases matching TRBD2. V lost 7 bases and J lost 4; bases outside the gene matches: 8. The CDR3 loop spans 13 amino acids. CDR1 is SQVTM, CDR2 ANQGSEA, per germline. DNA for the CDR3: TGCAGCGGGAGCGGGAGAATGAGAGAGACCCAGTACTTC. It encodes CSGSGRMRETQYF.

The CDR3 DNA reads as TGTGCCAGCAGCCCGAGGGGGCGCAAGCAGTACTTC. This translates into CASSPRGRKQYF. The rearrangement joins TRBV7-2 to TRBJ2-7; 7 bases match TRBD1. The V and J ends lost 5 bases and 8 bases, in that order; junction bases with no gene match: 6. The CDR3 runs 12 residues. CDR1 is SGHTA, CDR2 FQGNSA, per germline. Combining the CDR3 with reference TRBV7-2 and TRBJ2-7 gives the whole variable domain GAGVSQSPSNKVTEKGKDVELRCDPISGHTALYWYRQSLGQGLEFLIYFQGNSAPDKSGLPSDRFSAERTGGSVSTLTIQRTQQEDSAVYLCASSPRGRKQYFGPGTRLTVT.

The chain employs TRBV25-1 and TRBJ2-2; 9 bases are shared with TRBD2. In germline, CDR1 is MGHDK, CDR2 SYGVNS. V lost 8 bases and J lost 6; bases outside the gene matches: 10. The CDR3 contains 15 residues. The CDR3 region is CASALAGGPAGELFF. DNA of the CDR3: TGTGCCAGCGCTCTCGCGGGGGGGCCTGCCGGGGAGCTGTTTTTT.

There are a few counts of this clonotype. V is TRBV12-3 or TRBV12-4 and J is TRBJ2-3; no clear D. V was clipped by 5 bases and J by 3 bases, with 9 bases between them. The CDR3 sequence is 13 residues long. CDR3 sequence: CASSAYRTDTQYF. CDR3 DNA sequence: TGTGCCAGCAGTGCATACCGTACAGATACGCAGTATTTT.

This chain connects TRBV4-3 to TRBJ2-1; TRBD2 aligns across 9 bases. This CDR3 is built from 18 residues. The germline CDR1 and CDR2 sequences are LGHNA and YSLEER. V shed 2 bases, J shed 0 bases, and the junction held 8 bases outside the gene matches. The DNA of the CDR3 is TGCGCCAGCAGCCAACCGGGGTGGCGGGAGGGCTCCTACAATGAGCAGTTCTTC. Translation: CASSQPGWREGSYNEQFF.

J is TRBJ2-5 and V is TRBV6-1; 8 bases are a match to TRBD1. Trimming cost V 6 bases and J 2 bases; bases outside gene matches: 5. Looked up from germline, CDR1 is MNHNS and CDR2 is SASEGT. The length of the CDR3 is 14 residues. The CDR3 is CASSEDRVQETQYF. CDR3 sequence (DNA): TGTGCCAGCAGCGAGGACAGGGTTCAAGAGACCCAGTACTTC.